The source of this TCR beta chain is a study of shared clonotypes between healthy human individuals. Whole-study context: Researchers assigned three CD4 naive, three CD4 memory, two CD8 naive and one CD8 memory plate to each donor.

Whole-study results and caveats: In having few donors, the study represented limited genetic and exposure-history diversity. A generally larger estimated richness was seen in naive subsets than in memory subsets.

TCRdb's table, derived via immunoSEQ multiplex PCR, lists solely in-frame clones and lacks some. Of some 2.1 million clones listed, about 95% are singletons. The CDR3 covers 16 residues. Deletions cut 1 base from V and 5 bases from J, with 18 bases between. Germline CDR1 LNHNV, CDR2 YYDKDF (reference sequence). Comment on this clone: The antigen is unknown.

Naive CD8 cells lacked CD45RO and underwent positive selection for CCR7, leaving out terminally differentiated effector memory CD45RA+ cells. Those who donated were healthy HIV-negative adults, with no recent acute infections or vaccinations reported. This receptor was obtained from a man between 18 and 29 years old in good health. What was sequenced was naive CD8+ T cells sorted from blood. V gene TRBV15 combines with J gene TRBJ2-7; D call uncertain. CDR3 sequence: CATSRAPSGSYDEQYF. CDR3 coding DNA: TGTGCCACCAGCAGAGCCCCGTCGGGTAGTTATGACGAGCAGTACTTC.